This record looks at one T cell receptor beta chain sequence and its context. Use of 60 Vbeta and 13 Jbeta primers characterized the PCR. Here immunoSEQ multiplex PCR was the method, and the copy in TCRdb shows in-frame clones only, minus some. Found here are about 160,000 clones; the top ten clones hold 1.3%. The data were taken from a study of cytomegalovirus exposure and HLA in healthy donors. Sequencing used PBMCs. The sequence was obtained from a woman aged 60-70 years in good health and CMV-seronegative.

CDR3 sequence (DNA): TGTGCCAGCAGCCAAAGGACGGGACAGTTTTACAATGAGCAGTTCTTC. This translates into CASSQRTGQFYNEQFF. This chain links TRBV4-2 with TRBJ2-1, with 7 bases lining up with TRBD1. After removal of 2 bases from V and 4 bases from J, the junction contained 8 bases not matched to a gene. Germline V CDR1 and CDR2: LGHNA, YNFKEQ. The CDR3 spans 16 residues.